This T cell receptor beta chain was profiled in a study of shared clonotypes between healthy human individuals. About the study: The cohort comprised a couple of women and three men. Their ages spanned 18 to 49 years. Regarding the study as a whole: Only blood was sampled, and tissue TCR repertoires likely differ from blood ones. Generally, estimated richness proved larger in naive subsets than it did in memory subsets.

Worth noting for this clone: Antigen: not known.

CDR1 and CDR2 (germline): LNHDA, SQIVND (reference sequence). The CDR3 totals 12 residues. V lost 10 bases, J lost 3 bases, and 2 bases stayed unmatched. When replicate PCRs were run on sorted subsets, they used approximately 210 ng DNA, some 30,000 T cell genomes. Only in-frame clones appear in the TCRdb table, and some are missing; sequencing was by immunoSEQ multiplex PCR. The table records 2 million to 2.5 million clones, over 90% of them present only once. Source material: naive CD4+ T cells from PBMCs. Sample subset: CD45RA+ positively selected. The chain couples TRBV19 to TRBJ1-3; 8 nucleotides line up with TRBD1. The TCR comes from a man younger than 35 in good health. Some clones in this sample may be carry-over from other donors' samples. CDR3 nucleotides: TGTGCCACCGGACAGGGTGGAAACACCATATATTTT. This encodes CATGQGGNTIYF.